What follows describes a single T cell receptor beta chain. Its specificity is not known. The CDR3 totals 12 residues. Germline CDR1 is SGHRS and CDR2 is YFSETQ. Trimming cost V 6 bases and J 9 bases; bases outside gene matches: 3. This sample was included in a study of cytomegalovirus exposure and HLA in healthy donors. PCR involved 60 Vbeta and 13 Jbeta primers. Sequencing used immunoSEQ multiplex PCR; TCRdb keeps in-frame clones, though not all of them. The repertoire holds more than 65,000 clones, with about 78% as singletons. General study points: A later analysis linked a missense variant in DCLRE1C to the trimming of TCR beta V and J genes.

V usage is TRBV5-1 and J usage is TRBJ2-1, with 10 bases lining up with TRBD2. The receptor was isolated from a man aged 18 to 35 in good health and CMV-seropositive. The sample comprised PBMCs. CDR3 sequence (DNA): TGCGCCAGCACTAGCGGGAGTTCTGAGCAGTTCTTC. Its translation: CASTSGSSEQFF.